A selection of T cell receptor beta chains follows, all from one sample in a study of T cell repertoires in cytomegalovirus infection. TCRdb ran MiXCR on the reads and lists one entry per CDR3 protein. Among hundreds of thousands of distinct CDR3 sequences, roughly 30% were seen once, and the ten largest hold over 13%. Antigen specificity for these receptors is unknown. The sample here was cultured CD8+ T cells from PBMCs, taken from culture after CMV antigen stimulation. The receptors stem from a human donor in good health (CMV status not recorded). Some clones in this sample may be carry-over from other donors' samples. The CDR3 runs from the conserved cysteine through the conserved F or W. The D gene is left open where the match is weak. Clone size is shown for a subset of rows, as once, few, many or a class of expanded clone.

cdr3_aa: CASSLGQGDNYGYTF
cdr3_nt: TGTGCCAGCAGCCTAGGACAGGGGGATAACTATGGCTACACCTTC
j_call: TRBJ1-2
v_call: TRBV7-9
d_call: TRBD1
clone_size: few

cdr3_aa: CASSSGVNEQYF
cdr3_nt: TGTGCCAGCAGCTCTGGGGTCAATGAGCAGTACTTC
j_call: TRBJ2-7
v_call: TRBV7-9
d_call: NA
clone_size: many

cdr3_aa: CASSVDRTAMNTEAFF
cdr3_nt: TGTGCCAGCAGCGTGGACCGGACAGCTATGAACACTGAAGCTTTCTTT
j_call: TRBJ1-1
v_call: TRBV5-6
d_call: NA
clone_size: NA

cdr3_aa: CASKGRRYGYTF
cdr3_nt: TGTGCCAGCAAGGGAAGACGGTATGGCTACACCTTC
j_call: TRBJ1-2
v_call: TRBV14
d_call: NA
clone_size: few

cdr3_aa: CASSISPDRGEFNGYTF
cdr3_nt: TGTGCCAGTAGTATATCGCCGGACAGGGGGGAGTTCAATGGCTACACCTTC
j_call: TRBJ1-2
v_call: TRBV19
d_call: TRBD1
clone_size: NA

cdr3_aa: CSVNEVGGPGANVLTF
cdr3_nt: TGCAGCGTTAATGAAGTCGGGGGTCCTGGGGCCAACGTCCTGACTTTC
j_call: TRBJ2-6
v_call: TRBV29-1
d_call: NA
clone_size: NA

cdr3_aa: CASKPRGGLQDEQFF
cdr3_nt: TGTGCCAGCAAACCACGGGGGGGACTGCAGGATGAGCAGTTCTTC
j_call: TRBJ2-1
v_call: TRBV7-9
d_call: TRBD2
clone_size: few

cdr3_aa: CACGNRAGNYGYTF
cdr3_nt: TGTGCCTGCGGCAACAGGGCTGGCAACTATGGCTACACCTTC
j_call: TRBJ1-2
v_call: TRBV6-5
d_call: NA
clone_size: few

cdr3_aa: CASSYFPGLEGPDAQYF
cdr3_nt: TGTGCCAGCAGCTACTTTCCGGGACTAGAGGGCCCAGATGCGCAGTATTTT
j_call: TRBJ2-3
v_call: TRBV6-5
d_call: TRBD2
clone_size: once

cdr3_aa: CATSDLKYSGYTF
cdr3_nt: TGTGCCACCAGTGACCTTAAGTATTCTGGCTACACCTTC
j_call: TRBJ1-2
v_call: TRBV24-1
d_call: NA
clone_size: few

cdr3_aa: CASSFVERVNTGELFF
cdr3_nt: TGTGCCAGCAGTTTTGTCGAGCGGGTGAACACCGGGGAGCTGTTTTTT
j_call: TRBJ2-2
v_call: TRBV12-3/TRBV12-4
d_call: NA
clone_size: NA

cdr3_aa: CATRAAGGSNYGYTF
cdr3_nt: TGTGCCACCAGGGCTGCGGGCGGATCGAACTATGGCTACACCTTC
j_call: TRBJ1-2
v_call: TRBV24-1
d_call: NA
clone_size: many

cdr3_aa: CAIRTAASGSTDTQYF
cdr3_nt: TGTGCCATCAGGACGGCGGCTAGCGGAAGCACAGATACGCAGTATTTT
j_call: TRBJ2-3
v_call: TRBV10-3
d_call: TRBD2
clone_size: NA

cdr3_aa: CASTRRGRTEAFF
cdr3_nt: TGTGCCAGTACTAGGAGGGGGCGCACTGAAGCTTTCTTT
j_call: TRBJ1-1
v_call: TRBV19
d_call: TRBD1
clone_size: NA

cdr3_aa: CASSQLQGGGEKLFF
cdr3_nt: TGTGCCAGCAGCCAATTACAGGGGGGAGGAGAAAAACTGTTTTTT
j_call: TRBJ1-4
v_call: TRBV4-2
d_call: TRBD1
clone_size: few

cdr3_aa: CAISDLRLNTEAFF
cdr3_nt: TGTGCCATCAGTGATTTGAGACTGAACACTGAAGCTTTCTTT
j_call: TRBJ1-1
v_call: TRBV10-3
d_call: NA
clone_size: many

cdr3_aa: CASDRRDRRGDTQYF
cdr3_nt: TGTGCCAGCGACCGAAGAGACAGACGTGGAGATACGCAGTATTTT
j_call: TRBJ2-3
v_call: TRBV7-9
d_call: NA
clone_size: NA

cdr3_aa: CASSLAGGQGETQYF
cdr3_nt: TGTGCCAGCAGCTTAGCGGGGGGACAGGGAGAGACCCAGTACTTC
j_call: TRBJ2-5
v_call: TRBV7-6
d_call: TRBD1
clone_size: NA

cdr3_aa: CASSEFVGDLVYGYTF
cdr3_nt: TGTGCCAGCAGTGAATTTGTAGGAGACCTGGTCTATGGCTACACCTTC
j_call: TRBJ1-2
v_call: TRBV25-1
d_call: NA
clone_size: NA

cdr3_aa: CASSQDELDGYNEQFF
cdr3_nt: TGCGCCAGCAGCCAAGATGAATTGGACGGTTACAATGAGCAGTTCTTC
j_call: TRBJ2-1
v_call: TRBV4-1
d_call: NA
clone_size: NA

cdr3_aa: CASSRGPGGLLGTEAFF
cdr3_nt: TGTGCCAGCTCCCGGGGCCCAGGGGGCTTATTAGGCACTGAAGCTTTCTTT
j_call: TRBJ1-1
v_call: TRBV25-1
d_call: TRBD1
clone_size: few

cdr3_aa: CASSQDPTSGAHDTQYF
cdr3_nt: TGCGCCAGCAGCCAAGACCCGACTAGCGGGGCACACGATACGCAGTATTTT
j_call: TRBJ2-3
v_call: TRBV4-3
d_call: TRBD2
clone_size: NA

cdr3_aa: CANSPTTGGGEQFF
cdr3_nt: TGTGCCAACAGTCCGACGACAGGGGGTGGTGAGCAGTTCTTC
j_call: TRBJ2-1
v_call: TRBV12-3/TRBV12-4
d_call: TRBD1
clone_size: NA

cdr3_aa: CASRQGFEYSPLHF
cdr3_nt: TGTGCCAGCAGGCAGGGATTCGAGTATTCACCCCTCCACTTT
j_call: TRBJ1-6
v_call: TRBV7-9
d_call: NA
clone_size: few

cdr3_aa: CASSRVSAGLAEAFF
cdr3_nt: TGTGCCAGCAGCCGTGTATCGGCCGGCCTCGCTGAAGCTTTCTTT
j_call: TRBJ1-1
v_call: TRBV7-9
d_call: NA
clone_size: NA

cdr3_aa: CASSLTHSYEQYF
cdr3_nt: TGTGCCAGCAGCCTGACGCACTCCTACGAGCAGTACTTC
j_call: TRBJ2-7
v_call: TRBV7-2
d_call: NA
clone_size: many

cdr3_aa: CASSRGQSFTDTQYF
cdr3_nt: TGTGCCAGCAGCCGGGGACAGTCTTTCACAGATACGCAGTATTTT
j_call: TRBJ2-3
v_call: TRBV3-1
d_call: TRBD1
clone_size: NA

cdr3_aa: CASSEWGTAGGTDTQYF
cdr3_nt: TGTGCCAGCAGTGAATGGGGGACGGCGGGGGGCACAGATACGCAGTATTTT
j_call: TRBJ2-3
v_call: TRBV25-1
d_call: TRBD2
clone_size: NA

cdr3_aa: CASSDTSSGTGELFF
cdr3_nt: TGTGCCAGCAGTGACACTAGCTCAGGAACCGGGGAGCTGTTTTTT
j_call: TRBJ2-2
v_call: TRBV6-2/TRBV6-3
d_call: NA
clone_size: few

cdr3_aa: CASSQTRADLYNEQFF
cdr3_nt: TGTGCCAGCAGCCAAACGAGGGCAGACTTATACAATGAGCAGTTCTTC
j_call: TRBJ2-1
v_call: TRBV14
d_call: NA
clone_size: NA

cdr3_aa: CASSVEGLAIYNEQFF
cdr3_nt: TGTGCCAGCAGCGTTGAGGGACTAGCGATTTACAATGAGCAGTTCTTC
j_call: TRBJ2-1
v_call: TRBV9
d_call: TRBD2
clone_size: NA

cdr3_aa: CASSYSPGGTGELFF
cdr3_nt: TGTGCCAGCAGTTACTCGCCGGGGGGAACCGGGGAGCTGTTTTTT
j_call: TRBJ2-2
v_call: TRBV6-8
d_call: TRBD2
clone_size: NA

cdr3_aa: CASSTRTGIAGADETQYF
cdr3_nt: TGTGCCAGTAGTACAAGGACAGGAATCGCGGGGGCCGATGAGACCCAGTACTTC
j_call: TRBJ2-5
v_call: TRBV19
d_call: NA
clone_size: NA

cdr3_aa: CASSRPGVYEKLFF
cdr3_nt: TGCGCCAGCAGCCGACCAGGGGTATACGAAAAACTGTTTTTT
j_call: TRBJ1-4
v_call: TRBV4-1
d_call: NA
clone_size: few

cdr3_aa: CSALPSTSGGYNEQFF
cdr3_nt: TGCAGTGCTCTGCCATCGACTAGCGGGGGCTACAATGAGCAGTTCTTC
j_call: TRBJ2-1
v_call: TRBV20-1
d_call: TRBD2
clone_size: once

cdr3_aa: CASSDHEAGEVTNTGELFF
cdr3_nt: TGTGCCAGCAGCGATCACGAGGCAGGCGAAGTCACGAACACCGGGGAGCTGTTTTTT
j_call: TRBJ2-2
v_call: TRBV9
d_call: NA
clone_size: many

cdr3_aa: CSASLGTGLDNEQFF
cdr3_nt: TGCAGTGCTAGTCTAGGGACAGGGTTGGACAATGAGCAGTTCTTC
j_call: TRBJ2-1
v_call: TRBV20-1
d_call: TRBD1
clone_size: NA

cdr3_aa: CASSEDRHTDTQYF
cdr3_nt: TGTGCCAGCAGTGAGGACAGGCACACAGATACGCAGTATTTT
j_call: TRBJ2-3
v_call: TRBV2
d_call: TRBD1
clone_size: NA

cdr3_aa: CASSPGPENQPQHF
cdr3_nt: TGCGCCAGCAGCCCAGGGCCGGAGAATCAGCCCCAGCATTTT
j_call: TRBJ1-5
v_call: TRBV4-1
d_call: NA
clone_size: NA

cdr3_aa: CASSQRDFFWGLQGNEQFF
cdr3_nt: TGCGCCAGCAGCCAACGAGATTTCTTTTGGGGGCTCCAAGGCAATGAGCAGTTCTTC
j_call: TRBJ2-1
v_call: TRBV4-3
d_call: NA
clone_size: NA

cdr3_aa: CASSPRPSRSPGELFF
cdr3_nt: TGTGCCAGCAGTCCCCGGCCTAGCAGGTCGCCCGGGGAGCTGTTTTTT
j_call: TRBJ2-2
v_call: TRBV27
d_call: NA
clone_size: NA

cdr3_aa: CASSLEVRWGETQYF
cdr3_nt: TGTGCCAGCAGCTTAGAGGTCAGGTGGGGAGAGACCCAGTACTTC
j_call: TRBJ2-5
v_call: TRBV7-2
d_call: NA
clone_size: many

cdr3_aa: CATSSSRGTTDTQYF
cdr3_nt: TGTGCCACCAGCAGCAGCCGGGGGACCACAGATACGCAGTATTTT
j_call: TRBJ2-3
v_call: TRBV15
d_call: NA
clone_size: NA

cdr3_aa: CASTPGGGAGELFF
cdr3_nt: TGTGCCAGCACCCCGGGGGGGGGCGCCGGGGAGCTGTTTTTT
j_call: TRBJ2-2
v_call: TRBV27
d_call: TRBD2
clone_size: few

cdr3_aa: CASSWSATQPQHF
cdr3_nt: TGTGCCAGCAGTTGGTCGGCTACCCAGCCCCAGCATTTT
j_call: TRBJ1-5
v_call: TRBV27
d_call: NA
clone_size: few

cdr3_aa: CASSSTTGLSTDTQYF
cdr3_nt: TGTGCCAGCAGCTCGACGACCGGTCTTTCAACAGATACGCAGTATTTT
j_call: TRBJ2-3
v_call: TRBV7-9
d_call: NA
clone_size: many

cdr3_aa: CSAAGGLPHEQFF
cdr3_nt: TGCAGTGCGGCGGGGGGGCTCCCCCATGAGCAGTTCTTC
j_call: TRBJ2-1
v_call: TRBV20-1
d_call: TRBD2
clone_size: NA

cdr3_aa: CASSFWDRVFDEQFF
cdr3_nt: TGTGCCAGCAGTTTCTGGGACAGGGTTTTCGATGAGCAGTTCTTC
j_call: TRBJ2-1
v_call: TRBV6-2/TRBV6-3
d_call: TRBD1
clone_size: NA

cdr3_aa: CSARGGVWDNEQFF
cdr3_nt: TGCAGTGCTAGGGGGGGGGTATGGGACAATGAGCAGTTCTTC
j_call: TRBJ2-1
v_call: TRBV20-1
d_call: TRBD2
clone_size: few

cdr3_aa: CASSIQGSNQPQHF
cdr3_nt: TGTGCCAGCAGCATACAGGGGAGCAATCAGCCCCAGCATTTT
j_call: TRBJ1-5
v_call: TRBV19
d_call: TRBD1
clone_size: many

cdr3_aa: CATSIRTVQETQYF
cdr3_nt: TGTGCCACCAGCATAAGGACAGTCCAAGAGACCCAGTACTTC
j_call: TRBJ2-5
v_call: TRBV15
d_call: NA
clone_size: few

cdr3_aa: CSARGRGGRQGNEQFF
cdr3_nt: TGCAGTGCTAGAGGCCGGGGGGGCCGACAAGGCAATGAGCAGTTCTTC
j_call: TRBJ2-1
v_call: TRBV20-1
d_call: TRBD2
clone_size: NA

cdr3_aa: CASSWSNSGANVLTF
cdr3_nt: TGTGCCAGCAGTTGGAGCAACTCTGGGGCCAACGTCCTGACTTTC
j_call: TRBJ2-6
v_call: TRBV6-2/TRBV6-3
d_call: NA
clone_size: many

cdr3_aa: CSVEGATDQLPETQYF
cdr3_nt: TGCAGCGTTGAGGGAGCGACAGACCAATTGCCGGAGACCCAGTACTTC
j_call: TRBJ2-5
v_call: TRBV29-1
d_call: NA
clone_size: once